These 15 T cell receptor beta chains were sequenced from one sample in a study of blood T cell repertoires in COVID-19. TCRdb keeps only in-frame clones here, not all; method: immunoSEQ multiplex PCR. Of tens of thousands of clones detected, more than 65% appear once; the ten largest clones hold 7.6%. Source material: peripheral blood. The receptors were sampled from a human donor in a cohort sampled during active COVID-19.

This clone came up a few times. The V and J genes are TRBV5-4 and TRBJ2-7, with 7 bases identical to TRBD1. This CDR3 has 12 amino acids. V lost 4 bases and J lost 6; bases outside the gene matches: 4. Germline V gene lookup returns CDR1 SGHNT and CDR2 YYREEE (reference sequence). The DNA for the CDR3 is TGTGCCAGCAGCCGACAGGGTTTCGAGCAGTACTTC. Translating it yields CASSRQGFEQYF. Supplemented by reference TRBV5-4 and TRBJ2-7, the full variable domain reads ETGVTQSPTHLIKTRGQQVTLRCSSQSGHNTVSWYQQALGQGPQFIFQYYREEENGRGNFPPRFSGLQFPNYSSELNVNALELDDSALYLCASSRQGFEQYFGPGTRLTVT.

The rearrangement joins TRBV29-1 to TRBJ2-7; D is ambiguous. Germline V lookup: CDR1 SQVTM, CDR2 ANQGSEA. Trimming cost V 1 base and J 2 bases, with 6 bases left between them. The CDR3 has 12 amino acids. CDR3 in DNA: TGCAGCGTTGAAGTTATTCCCTACGAGCAGTACTTC. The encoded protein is CSVEVIPYEQYF.

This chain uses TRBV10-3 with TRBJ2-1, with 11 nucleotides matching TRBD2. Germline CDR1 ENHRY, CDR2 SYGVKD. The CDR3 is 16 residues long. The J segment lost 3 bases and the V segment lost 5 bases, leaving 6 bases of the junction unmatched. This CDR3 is CAISPGTSGVYNEQFF. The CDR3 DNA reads TGTGCCATCAGTCCCGGGACTAGCGGTGTCTACAATGAGCAGTTCTTC.

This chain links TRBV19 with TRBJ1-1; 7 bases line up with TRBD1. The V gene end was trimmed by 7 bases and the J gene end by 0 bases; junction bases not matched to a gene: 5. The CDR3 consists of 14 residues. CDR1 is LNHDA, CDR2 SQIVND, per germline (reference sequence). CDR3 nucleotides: TGTGCCAGTATGCGGGACAGCTTGAACACTGAAGCTTTCTTT. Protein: CASMRDSLNTEAFF.

CDR3 bases: TGCGCCAGCAGCCCCGGGGGGGGTAGCTATGGCTACACCTTC. This translates into CASSPGGGSYGYTF. The chain links TRBV5-1 to TRBJ1-2; tentative D call: TRBD1 (5 bases). The germline V and J ends were trimmed by 4 bases and 4 bases, with 14 bases remaining between them. Germline CDR1 reads SGHRS; CDR2 reads YFSETQ. This CDR3 spans 14 amino acids.

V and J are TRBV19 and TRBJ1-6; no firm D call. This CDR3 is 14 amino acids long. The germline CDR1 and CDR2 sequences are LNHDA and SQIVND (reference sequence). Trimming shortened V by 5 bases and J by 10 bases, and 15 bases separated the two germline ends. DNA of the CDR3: TGTGCCAGTAGTCCCACGGGGATCTACTCACCCCTCCACTTT. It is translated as CASSPTGIYSPLHF.

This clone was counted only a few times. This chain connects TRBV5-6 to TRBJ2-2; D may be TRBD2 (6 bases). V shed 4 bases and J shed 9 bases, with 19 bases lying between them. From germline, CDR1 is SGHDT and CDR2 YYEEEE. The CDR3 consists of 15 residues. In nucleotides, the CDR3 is TGTGCCAGCAGCCCCGCACGCGGCGGGGACCGGGAGCTGTTTTTT. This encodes CASSPARGGDRELFF.

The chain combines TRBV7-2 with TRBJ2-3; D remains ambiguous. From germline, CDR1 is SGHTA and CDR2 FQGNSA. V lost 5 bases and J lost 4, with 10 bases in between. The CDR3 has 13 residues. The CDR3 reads CASSATPADTQYF. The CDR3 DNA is TGTGCCAGCAGCGCAACCCCGGCAGATACGCAGTATTTT.

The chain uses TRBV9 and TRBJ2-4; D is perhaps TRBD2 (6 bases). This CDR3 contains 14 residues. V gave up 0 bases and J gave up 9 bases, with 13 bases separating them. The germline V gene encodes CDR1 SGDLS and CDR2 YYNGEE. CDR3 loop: CASSVDSGPSIQYF. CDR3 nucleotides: TGTGCCAGCAGCGTAGATAGCGGCCCTAGCATTCAGTACTTC.

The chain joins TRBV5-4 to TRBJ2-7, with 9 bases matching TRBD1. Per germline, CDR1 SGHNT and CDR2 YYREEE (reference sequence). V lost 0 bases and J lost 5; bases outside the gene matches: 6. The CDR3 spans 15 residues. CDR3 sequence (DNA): TGTGCCAGCAGCTTGGCCCGGGACAGGGATGACGAGCAGTACTTC. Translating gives CASSLARDRDDEQYF.

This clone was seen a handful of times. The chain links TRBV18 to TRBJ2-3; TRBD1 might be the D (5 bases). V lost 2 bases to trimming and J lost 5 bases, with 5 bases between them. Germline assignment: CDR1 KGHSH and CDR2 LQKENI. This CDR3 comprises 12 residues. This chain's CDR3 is CASSPRGDTQYF. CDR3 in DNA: TGTGCCAGCTCACCAAGGGGAGATACGCAGTATTTT.

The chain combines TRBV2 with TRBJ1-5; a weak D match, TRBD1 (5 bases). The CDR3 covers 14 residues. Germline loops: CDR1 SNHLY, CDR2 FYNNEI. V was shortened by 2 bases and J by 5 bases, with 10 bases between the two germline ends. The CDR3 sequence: CASSELSGYQPQHF. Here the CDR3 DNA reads TGTGCCAGCAGTGAATTGTCAGGGTATCAGCCCCAGCATTTT.

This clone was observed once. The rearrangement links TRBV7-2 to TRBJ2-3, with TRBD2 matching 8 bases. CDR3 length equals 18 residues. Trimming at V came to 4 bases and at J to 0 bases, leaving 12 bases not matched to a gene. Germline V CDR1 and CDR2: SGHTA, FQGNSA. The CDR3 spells CASSSTSGSPSSTDTQYF. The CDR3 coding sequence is TGTGCCAGCAGCTCGACCAGCGGGAGCCCATCTAGCACAGATACGCAGTATTTT.

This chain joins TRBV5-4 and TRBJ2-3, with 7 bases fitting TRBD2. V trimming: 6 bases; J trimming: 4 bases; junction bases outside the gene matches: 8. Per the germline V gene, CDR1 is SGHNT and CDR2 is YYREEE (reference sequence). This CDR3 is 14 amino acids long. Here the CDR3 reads CASKGLVEADTQYF. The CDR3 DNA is TGTGCCAGCAAAGGACTAGTCGAAGCAGATACGCAGTATTTT.

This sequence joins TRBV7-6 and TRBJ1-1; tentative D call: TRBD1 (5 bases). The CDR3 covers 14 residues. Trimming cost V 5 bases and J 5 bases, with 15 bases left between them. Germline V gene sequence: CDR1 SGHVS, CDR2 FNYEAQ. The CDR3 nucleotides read TGTGCCAGCAGCCCCCCTGGGGGGAGGACTGAAGCTTTCTTT. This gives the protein CASSPPGGRTEAFF.